One sample yielded the 32 T cell receptor beta chains listed below, sequenced in a study of patients and donors after allogeneic stem cell transplantation. TCRdb reprocessed the RT-PCR reads via MiXCR and lists one record per CDR3 protein. In the table there are about 24,000 distinct CDR3 sequences, around 40% of which are singletons. The sequenced material came from blood, either unsorted or a sorted T cell fraction (not recorded which). These TCRs come from a human donor who was either an allogeneic HSCT recipient or a stem cell or donor lymphocyte infusion donor (not recorded which). It is not recorded whose cells these are; they may come from a transplant donor.

The J gene is TRBJ1-1, the V gene TRBV20-1; perhaps TRBD1 as D (6 bases). The germline V and J ends were trimmed by 3 bases and 1 base, with 15 bases remaining between them. The CDR3 runs to 15 residues. Germline V CDR1 and CDR2: DFQATT, SNEGSKA (reference sequence). CDR3 nucleotides: TGCAGTGCTAGCGACAGGATTGGGGAGAACACTGAAGCTTTCTTT. It specifies CSASDRIGENTEAFF.

The chain joins TRBV18 to TRBJ2-7; the D gene is possibly TRBD1 (6 bases). Germline-derived CDR1 and CDR2 are KGHSH and LQKENI. CDR3 size: 15 residues. V was cut by 3 bases and J by 4 bases, with 16 bases left in between. The CDR3 sequence: CASSPWTVKPYEQYF. CDR3 DNA: TGTGCCAGCTCACCCTGGACAGTAAAACCATACGAGCAGTACTTC.

The J gene is TRBJ2-3, the V gene TRBV6-5; D is ambiguous. Trimming stripped 6 bases from V and 2 bases from J, with 12 bases between. The CDR3 has 14 residues. From germline, CDR1 is MNHEY and CDR2 SVGAGI. CDR3 sequence (DNA): TGTGCCAGCAGACAGTACCTACCCACAGATACGCAGTATTTT. It is translated as CASRQYLPTDTQYF.

This clonotype was detected only a few times. CDR3 bases: TGTGCCAGCAGTTTAATGTGGGGCCCAACTAATGAAAAACTGTTTTTT. This translates into CASSLMWGPTNEKLFF. The chain carries TRBV27 and TRBJ1-4; the D gene is possibly TRBD1 (5 bases). Per the germline V gene, CDR1 is MNHEY and CDR2 is SMNVEV (reference sequence). The CDR3 contains 16 residues. V was trimmed by 2 bases and J by 0 bases, leaving 10 bases between them.

J is TRBJ1-4 and V is TRBV7-9, with D perhaps matching TRBD1 (5 bases). Trimming removed 1 base at V and 3 bases at J, with 9 bases between. The germline CDR1 and CDR2 sequences are SEHNR and FQNEAQ (reference sequence). CDR3 length: 15 residues. CDR3 in amino acids: CASSLGGMANEKLFF. DNA of the CDR3: TGTGCCAGCAGCTTAGGGGGGATGGCTAATGAAAAACTGTTTTTT. Variable domain in full (rest from reference TRBV7-9 and TRBJ1-4): DTGVSQNPRHKITKRGQNVTFRCDPISEHNRLYWYRQTLGQGPEFLTYFQNEAQLEKSRLLSDRFSAERPKGSFSTLEIQRTEQGDSAMYLCASSLGGMANEKLFFGSGTQLSVL.

This clonotype was counted once. The J gene is TRBJ2-3, the V gene TRBV5-1; maybe TRBD1 (5 bases). V dropped 1 base and J dropped 6 bases, with 18 bases sitting between them. Germline lookup yields CDR1 SGHRS and CDR2 YFSETQ. This CDR3 is 16 amino acids long. The CDR3 here is CASSLSAGSITDTQYF. The CDR3 nucleotides are TGCGCCAGCAGCTTGTCCGCAGGGTCGATAACGGATACGCAGTATTTT.

This clonotype has only a few counts. The chain employs TRBV5-1 and TRBJ1-4, with TRBD1 matching over 9 bases. The CDR3 runs to 15 residues. In germline, CDR1 is SGHRS, CDR2 YFSETQ. V lost 4 bases and J lost 5; bases outside the gene matches: 6. The CDR3, as DNA: TGCGCCAGCAGCCGGGACAGGGCAAGGAATGAAAAACTGTTTTTT. Protein sequence: CASSRDRARNEKLFF. Variable domain in full (rest from reference TRBV5-1 and TRBJ1-4): KAGVTQTPRYLIKTRGQQVTLSCSPISGHRSVSWYQQTPGQGLQFLFEYFSETQRNKGNFPGRFSGRQFSNSRSEMNVSTLELGDSALYLCASSRDRARNEKLFFGSGTQLSVL.

CDR3 loop: CSAISGRAAGMSDTQYF. The CDR3 bases are TGCAGTGCTATAAGCGGGAGGGCCGCGGGGATGTCAGATACGCAGTATTTT. The V gene is TRBV20-1, the J gene TRBJ2-3, with TRBD2 matching over 10 bases. V gave up 4 bases and J gave up 4 bases; unmatched junction bases: 14. Germline V gene data show CDR1 as DFQATT and CDR2 as SNEGSKA (reference sequence). This CDR3 spans 17 amino acids.

A few counts support this clonotype. The J gene is TRBJ1-5, the V gene TRBV4-1; 9 bases map to TRBD1. The CDR3 totals 16 residues. V lost 5 bases to trimming and J lost 9 bases; unmatched junction nucleotides: 14. Germline-derived CDR1 and CDR2 are MGHRA and YSYEKL. CDR3 residues: CASSEIWGQGSRPQHF. As DNA, the CDR3 is TGCGCCAGCAGCGAAATATGGGGACAGGGTTCAAGGCCCCAGCATTTT.

This chain links TRBV10-3 with TRBJ1-6; no clear D gene. Germline assignment: CDR1 ENHRY and CDR2 SYGVKD. V was cut by 10 bases and J by 1 base, with 8 bases left in between. There are 13 residues in the CDR3. CDR3 DNA sequence: TGTGCCACCAGCAGTTCCTATAATTCACCCCTCCACTTT. Protein: CATSSSYNSPLHF.

The genes are TRBV28 and TRBJ2-7, with D hard to call. The CDR3 consists of 12 residues. In germline, CDR1 is MDHEN, CDR2 SYDVKM. Trimming took 1 base from V and 4 from J, leaving 5 bases between them. The CDR3 protein is CASSLSGYEQYF. As DNA, the CDR3 is TGTGCCAGCAGTTTATCCGGTTACGAGCAGTACTTC. The complete variable domain, with remaining parts taken from reference TRBV28 and TRBJ2-7, reads DVKVTQSSRYLVKRTGEKVFLECVQDMDHENMFWYRQDPGLGLRLIYFSYDVKMKEKGDIPEGYSVSREKKERFSLILESASTNQTSMYLCASSLSGYEQYFGPGTRLTVT.

This clonotype has a handful of counts. The gene calls are TRBV3-1 and TRBJ1-6; D remains ambiguous. This CDR3 contains 16 residues. The germline V gene has CDR1 LGHDT and CDR2 YNNKEL (reference sequence). V was shortened by 4 bases and J by 2 bases, with 12 bases between the two germline ends. CDR3 loop: CASSPGRETYNSPLHF. The CDR3 DNA follows: TGTGCCAGCAGCCCTGGCAGAGAGACCTATAATTCACCCCTCCACTTT.

This chain uses TRBV12-3 or TRBV12-4 with TRBJ1-4; D uncertain. Trimming cost V 3 bases and J 5 bases, with 7 bases left between them. The CDR3 is made up of 13 amino acids. The CDR3 region is CASSLQRNEKLFF. For the CDR3, the DNA is TGTGCCAGCAGTTTGCAGCGGAATGAAAAACTGTTTTTT.

The V and J genes are TRBV7-8 and TRBJ2-5, with unresolved D. The CDR3 has 13 residues. The germline V and J ends were trimmed by 0 bases and 4 bases, with 6 bases remaining between them. Germline-derived CDR1 and CDR2 are SGHVS and FQNEAQ. Here the CDR3 reads CASSLARVETQYF. The CDR3 DNA reads TGTGCCAGCAGCTTAGCGCGAGTAGAGACCCAGTACTTC.

V and J are TRBV5-1 and TRBJ1-1; no clear D gene. Looked up from germline, CDR1 is SGHRS and CDR2 is YFSETQ. This CDR3 comprises 11 residues. Trimming removed 0 bases at V and 7 bases at J, with 4 bases between. This chain's CDR3 is CASSLGSEAFF. CDR3 DNA: TGCGCCAGCAGCTTGGGCAGTGAAGCTTTCTTT.

A few counts support this clonotype. This rearrangement joins TRBV7-9 to TRBJ1-1; D unresolved. CDR1 and CDR2 from the germline V gene are SEHNR and FQNEAQ (reference sequence). This CDR3 spans 14 amino acids. Between the trimmed V and J ends, which lost 1 base and 6 bases, there was a span of 12 bases. In nucleotides, the CDR3 is TGTGCCAGCAGCTTAGGGGGTTCGGTCGCTGAAGCTTTCTTT. Encoded protein: CASSLGGSVAEAFF.

In its sample, this clonotype was seen a few times. The V and J genes are TRBV4-1 and TRBJ2-7; D uncertain. This CDR3 is built from 12 residues. The germline V and J ends were trimmed by 0 bases and 6 bases, with 6 bases remaining between them. The germline V gene encodes CDR1 MGHRA and CDR2 YSYEKL. The CDR3 nucleotides are TGCGCCAGCAGCCAAGAAGAACGCGAGCAGTACTTC. Protein: CASSQEEREQYF.

This clonotype was found many times. The chain is built from TRBV18 and TRBJ1-1; the D is unclear. Per the germline V gene, CDR1 is KGHSH and CDR2 is LQKENI. The length of the CDR3 is 14 residues. The V end lost 6 bases, the J end lost 1 base, and 12 bases lay between the germline ends. The CDR3 nucleotides read TGTGCCAGCTCGCAGGACTTAGGGAACACTGAAGCTTTCTTT. Its protein product is CASSQDLGNTEAFF.

This clonotype showed up just a few times. The chain combines TRBV28 with TRBJ1-2; no definite D call. The germline CDR1 and CDR2 sequences are MDHEN and SYDVKM. The CDR3 is 15 amino acids. Trimming removed 0 bases from V and 6 bases from J, with 14 bases in between. The CDR3 here is CASSLWVEDTNGYTF. DNA for the CDR3: TGTGCCAGCAGTTTATGGGTAGAAGATACTAATGGCTACACCTTC.

The rearrangement links TRBV7-8 to TRBJ2-2, with 10 bases lining up with TRBD2. CDR1 and CDR2 from the germline V gene are SGHVS and FQNEAQ. The J segment lost 5 bases and the V segment lost 3 bases, leaving 9 bases of the junction unmatched. The CDR3 runs to 17 residues. The CDR3 coding sequence is TGTGCCAGCAGCTTGTCCCCCGGGACTAGCGCAACCGGGGAGCTGTTTTTT. This encodes CASSLSPGTSATGELFF.

There are a few counts of this clonotype. CDR3 in DNA: TGTGCTAGTGGTTTGACAGGGGGCTCTGGCTACACCTTC. Protein product: CASGLTGGSGYTF. The chain uses TRBV12-5 and TRBJ1-2; 9 nucleotides line up with TRBD1. The CDR3 consists of 13 residues. Germline V gene data show CDR1 as LGHNT and CDR2 as FRNRAP. Trimming at V came to 2 bases and at J to 7 bases, leaving 2 bases not matched to a gene.

This clonotype was picked up a small number of times. The CDR3 region has the DNA TGTGCCAGCACCCTGCAAGGGGAAAACTATGGCTACACCTTC. Translation: CASTLQGENYGYTF. This chain uses TRBV6-6 with TRBJ1-2, with a possible D match to TRBD1 (5 bases). CDR1 and CDR2 (germline): MNHNY, SVGAGI (reference sequence). This CDR3 spans 14 amino acids. The V gene lost 7 bases and the J gene lost 2 bases, with 14 bases spanning the gap.

This clonotype has just one count. The rearrangement joins TRBV7-9 to TRBJ2-3, with 9 bases aligning to TRBD2. V lost 5 bases, J lost 2 bases, and 8 bases stayed unmatched. The CDR3 length is 16 residues. CDR1 SEHNR and CDR2 FQNEAQ come from the germline V gene (reference sequence). CDR3: CASSLGLATFTDTQYF. The CDR3 DNA is TGTGCCAGCAGCCTCGGACTAGCGACCTTCACAGATACGCAGTATTTT.

The chain links TRBV24-1 to TRBJ2-1, with D hard to call. Germline CDR1 reads KGHDR; CDR2 reads SFDVKD. This CDR3 region has 13 residues. Trimming took off 0 bases at V and 7 bases at J, with 6 bases between the two ends. CDR3 sequence (DNA): TGTGCCACCAGTGATTTGAACTCGAATGAGCAGTTCTTC. It codes for CATSDLNSNEQFF.

The V gene is TRBV20-1, the J gene TRBJ2-7; 8 bases map to TRBD1. This CDR3 spans 13 amino acids. Germline values: CDR1 DFQATT, CDR2 SNEGSKA (reference sequence). V lost 5 bases, J lost 0 bases, and 3 bases stayed unmatched. The CDR3 here is CSASRGPSYEQYF. The CDR3 DNA reads as TGCAGTGCTTCCAGGGGGCCCTCCTACGAGCAGTACTTC.

The chain employs TRBV6-5 and TRBJ1-4, with D tentatively TRBD1 (6 bases). The CDR3 spans 14 residues. The ends were cut back, 3 bases at V and 5 bases at J, with 10 bases in the middle. Germline loops: CDR1 MNHEY, CDR2 SVGAGI. The CDR3 region has the DNA TGTGCCAGCAGTTATCAGGGGCCGAATGAAAAACTGTTTTTT. Amino acids: CASSYQGPNEKLFF.

This chain connects TRBV6-1 to TRBJ1-2; D is ambiguous. Germline loops: CDR1 MNHNS, CDR2 SASEGT. The V end was cut by 1 base, the J end by 4 bases, with 16 bases between. The CDR3 consists of 16 residues. CDR3 protein: CASSEGARGGGYGYTF. The CDR3 region has the DNA TGTGCCAGCAGTGAAGGGGCCAGAGGAGGCGGCTATGGCTACACCTTC.

The chain uses TRBV29-1 and TRBJ1-1; D possibly corresponds to TRBD1 (5 bases). Between the trimmed V and J ends, which lost 3 bases and 0 bases, there was a span of 17 bases. Germline V gene sequence: CDR1 SQVTM, CDR2 ANQGSEA. CDR3 length: 16 amino acids. The CDR3 DNA reads TGCAGCGTTGAGGGCACCAAGCAGGGAATGAACACTGAAGCTTTCTTT. Protein sequence: CSVEGTKQGMNTEAFF.

This clonotype was counted between two and nine times. The chain employs TRBV4-1 and TRBJ2-7, with unresolved D. This CDR3 comprises 12 residues. V shed 2 bases and J shed 4 bases, with 6 bases lying between them. The germline V gene encodes CDR1 MGHRA and CDR2 YSYEKL. The CDR3 nucleotides read TGCGCCAGCAGCCAACTAGGGTACGAGCAGTACTTC. It specifies CASSQLGYEQYF.

J is TRBJ1-5 and V is TRBV5-1, with 10 bases fitting TRBD1. CDR1 is SGHRS and CDR2 is YFSETQ in the germline V gene. Unmatched junction bases numbered 3, after V lost 0 bases and J lost 6 bases. This CDR3 has 15 amino acids. The DNA of the CDR3 is TGCGCCAGCAGCTTGGAGACAGGGGGCGGTCAGCCCCAGCATTTT. Protein sequence: CASSLETGGGQPQHF. The full variable domain, with the rest looked up from reference TRBV5-1 and TRBJ1-5, is KAGVTQTPRYLIKTRGQQVTLSCSPISGHRSVSWYQQTPGQGLQFLFEYFSETQRNKGNFPGRFSGRQFSNSRSEMNVSTLELGDSALYLCASSLETGGGQPQHFGDGTRLSIL.

The chain carries TRBV5-1 and TRBJ1-1; TRBD1 agrees at 8 bases. The CDR3 is made up of 15 amino acids. Trimming cost V 1 base and J 1 base; bases outside gene matches: 3. Germline CDR1 is SGHRS and CDR2 is YFSETQ. Written as DNA, the CDR3 is TGCGCCAGCAGCTTGATGGGGACAGGGAACACTGAAGCTTTCTTT. Residues: CASSLMGTGNTEAFF.

The sample holds a few counts of this clonotype. V and J are TRBV20-1 and TRBJ1-5, with 8 bases that match TRBD1. The CDR3 sequence is 13 residues long. V shed 4 bases and J 4 bases; nucleotides not matched to a gene: 3. Germline assignment: CDR1 DFQATT and CDR2 SNEGSKA (reference sequence). In DNA, the CDR3 is TGCAGTGCTACAGGACAGGGTAATCAGCCCCAGCATTTT. Encoded protein: CSATGQGNQPQHF.